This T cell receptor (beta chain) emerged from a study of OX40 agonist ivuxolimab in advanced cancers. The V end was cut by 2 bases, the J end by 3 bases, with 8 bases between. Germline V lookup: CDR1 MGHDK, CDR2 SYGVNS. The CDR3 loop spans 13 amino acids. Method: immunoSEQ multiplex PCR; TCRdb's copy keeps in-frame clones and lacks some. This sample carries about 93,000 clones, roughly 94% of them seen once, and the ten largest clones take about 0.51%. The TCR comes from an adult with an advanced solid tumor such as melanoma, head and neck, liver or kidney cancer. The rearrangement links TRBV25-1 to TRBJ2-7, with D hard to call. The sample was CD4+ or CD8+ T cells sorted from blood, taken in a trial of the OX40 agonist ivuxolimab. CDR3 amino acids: CASSEGWFYEQYF. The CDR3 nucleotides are TGTGCCAGCAGTGAAGGGTGGTTCTACGAGCAGTACTTC.